This T cell receptor (beta chain) stems from a study of blood T cells in healthy people across ages. The authors extracted at least 5 micrograms of total RNA per sample. V was shortened by 5 bases and J by 2 bases, with 16 bases between the two germline ends. The CDR3 loop spans 15 amino acids. From germline, CDR1 is DFQATT and CDR2 SNEGSKA (reference sequence). PCR was performed a second time for roughly 6 to 12 cycles using a sample-barcoded 5' primer and a J-beta primer mix. TCRdb processed the 5' RACE reads anew with MiXCR; each CDR3 protein has one entry. The table records roughly 1,100,000 distinct CDR3 sequences, 25% of them present only once. The same specimen was also included in a second study, on T cells of mothers and their children.

Material for sequencing was blood. The chain joins TRBV20-1 to TRBJ1-3; no clear D gene. This TCR derives from a girl aged 2 to 10 in good health. The CDR3 region has the DNA TGCAGTGCTCGCACGGGGAGCCCAGCTGGAAACACCATATATTTT. It specifies CSARTGSPAGNTIYF.